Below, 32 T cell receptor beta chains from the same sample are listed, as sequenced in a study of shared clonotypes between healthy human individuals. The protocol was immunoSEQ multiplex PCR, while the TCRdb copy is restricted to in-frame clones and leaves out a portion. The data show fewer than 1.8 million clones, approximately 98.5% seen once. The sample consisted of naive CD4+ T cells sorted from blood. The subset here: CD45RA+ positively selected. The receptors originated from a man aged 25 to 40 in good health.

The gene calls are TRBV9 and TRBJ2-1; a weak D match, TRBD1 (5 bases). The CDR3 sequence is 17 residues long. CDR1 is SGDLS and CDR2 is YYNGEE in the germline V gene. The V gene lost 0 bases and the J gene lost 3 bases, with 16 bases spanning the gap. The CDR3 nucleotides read TGTGCCAGCAGCGTAGCCGACCCAACAGGCTTCTACAATGAGCAGTTCTTC. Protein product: CASSVADPTGFYNEQFF.

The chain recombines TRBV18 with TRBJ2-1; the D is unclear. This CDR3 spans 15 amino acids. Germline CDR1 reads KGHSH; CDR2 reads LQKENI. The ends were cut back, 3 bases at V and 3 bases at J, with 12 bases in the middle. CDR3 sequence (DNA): TGTGCCAGCTCACCTAATCAGGTAGACTACAATGAGCAGTTCTTC. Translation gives CASSPNQVDYNEQFF.

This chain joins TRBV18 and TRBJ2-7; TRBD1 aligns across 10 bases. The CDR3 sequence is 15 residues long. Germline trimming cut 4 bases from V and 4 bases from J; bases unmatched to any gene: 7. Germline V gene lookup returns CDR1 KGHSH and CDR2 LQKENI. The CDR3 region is CASSRSGTGDYEQYF. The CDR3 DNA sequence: TGTGCCAGCTCACGCTCCGGGACAGGGGATTACGAGCAGTACTTC. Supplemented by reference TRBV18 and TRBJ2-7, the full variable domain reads NAGVMQNPRHLVRRRGQEARLRCSPMKGHSHVYWYRQLPEEGLKFMVYLQKENIIDESGMPKERFSAEFPKEGPSILRIQQVVRGDSAAYFCASSRSGTGDYEQYFGPGTRLTVT.

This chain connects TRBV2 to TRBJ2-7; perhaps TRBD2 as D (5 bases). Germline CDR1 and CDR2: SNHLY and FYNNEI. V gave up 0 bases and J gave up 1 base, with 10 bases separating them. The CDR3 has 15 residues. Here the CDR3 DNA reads TGTGCCAGCAGTGAAGCGGACTCTCGATCCTACGAGCAGTACTTC. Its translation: CASSEADSRSYEQYF.

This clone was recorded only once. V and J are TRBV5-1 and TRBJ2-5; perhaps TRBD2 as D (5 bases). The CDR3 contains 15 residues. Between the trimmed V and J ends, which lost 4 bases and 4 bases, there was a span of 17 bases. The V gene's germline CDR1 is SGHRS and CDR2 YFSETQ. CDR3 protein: CASSHRGPDRETQYF. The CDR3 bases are TGCGCCAGCAGCCACCGAGGGCCGGACCGAGAGACCCAGTACTTC.

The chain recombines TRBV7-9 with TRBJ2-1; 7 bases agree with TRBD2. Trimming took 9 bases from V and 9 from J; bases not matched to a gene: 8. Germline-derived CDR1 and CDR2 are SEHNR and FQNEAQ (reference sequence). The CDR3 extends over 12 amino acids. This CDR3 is CARGVAGGEQFF. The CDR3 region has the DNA TGTGCCAGGGGGGTAGCGGGCGGTGAGCAGTTCTTC.

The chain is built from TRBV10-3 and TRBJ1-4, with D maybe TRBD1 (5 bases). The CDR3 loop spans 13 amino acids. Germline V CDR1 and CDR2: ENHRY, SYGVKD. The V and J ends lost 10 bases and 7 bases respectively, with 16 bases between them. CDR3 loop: CATPGPYGEKLFF. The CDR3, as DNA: TGTGCCACTCCAGGGCCCTATGGTGAAAAACTGTTTTTT.

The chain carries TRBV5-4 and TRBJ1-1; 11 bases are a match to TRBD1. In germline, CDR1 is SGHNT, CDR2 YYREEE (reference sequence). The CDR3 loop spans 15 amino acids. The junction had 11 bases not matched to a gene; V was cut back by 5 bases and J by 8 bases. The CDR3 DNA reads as TGTGCCAGCAGGAAAGGGACAGGGGGATTAGGGGAAGCTTTCTTT. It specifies CASRKGTGGLGEAFF.

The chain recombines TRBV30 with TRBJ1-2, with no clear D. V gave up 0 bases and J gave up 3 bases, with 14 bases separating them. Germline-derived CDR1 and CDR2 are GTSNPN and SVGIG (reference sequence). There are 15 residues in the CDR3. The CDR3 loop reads CAWSVPAGRDYGYTF. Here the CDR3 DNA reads TGTGCCTGGAGTGTACCCGCCGGGAGGGACTATGGCTACACCTTC.

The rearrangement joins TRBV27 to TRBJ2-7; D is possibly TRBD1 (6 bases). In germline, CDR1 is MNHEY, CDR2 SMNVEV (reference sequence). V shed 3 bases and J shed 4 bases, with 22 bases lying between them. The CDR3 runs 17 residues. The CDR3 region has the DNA TGTGCCAGCAGTTTCTCCCCTACAGGGTCCCAAGCGTACGAGCAGTACTTC. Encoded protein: CASSFSPTGSQAYEQYF.

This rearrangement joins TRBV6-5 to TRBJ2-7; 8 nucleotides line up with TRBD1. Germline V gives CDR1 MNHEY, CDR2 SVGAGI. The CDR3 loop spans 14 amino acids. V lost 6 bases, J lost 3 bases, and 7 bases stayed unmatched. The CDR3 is CASRKDRGNYEQYF. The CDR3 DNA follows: TGTGCCAGCAGGAAAGACAGGGGCAACTACGAGCAGTACTTC.

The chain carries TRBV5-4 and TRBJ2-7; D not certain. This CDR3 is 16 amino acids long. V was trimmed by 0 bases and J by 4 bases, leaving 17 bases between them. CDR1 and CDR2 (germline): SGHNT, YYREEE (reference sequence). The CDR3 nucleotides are TGTGCCAGCAGCTTGGATAGGGCAGGAGTAGGGTACGAGCAGTACTTC. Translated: CASSLDRAGVGYEQYF.

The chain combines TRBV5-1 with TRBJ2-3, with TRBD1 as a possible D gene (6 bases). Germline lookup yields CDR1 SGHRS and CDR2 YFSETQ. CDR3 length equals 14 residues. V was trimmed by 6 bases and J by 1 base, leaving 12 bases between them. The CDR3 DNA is TGCGCCAGCATGACAGGCCATGGCACAGATACGCAGTATTTT. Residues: CASMTGHGTDTQYF.

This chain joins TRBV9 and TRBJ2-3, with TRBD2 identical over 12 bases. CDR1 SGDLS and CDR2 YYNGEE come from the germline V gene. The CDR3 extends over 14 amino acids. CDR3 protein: CASGGTSGLDTQYF. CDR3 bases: TGTGCTTCAGGGGGGACTAGCGGGTTAGATACGCAGTATTTT. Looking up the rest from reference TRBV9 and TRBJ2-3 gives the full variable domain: DSGVTQTPKHLITATGQRVTLRCSPRSGDLSVYWYQQSLDQGLQFLIQYYNGEERAKGNILERFSAQQFPDLHSELNLSSLELGDSALYFCASGGTSGLDTQYFGPGTRLTVL.

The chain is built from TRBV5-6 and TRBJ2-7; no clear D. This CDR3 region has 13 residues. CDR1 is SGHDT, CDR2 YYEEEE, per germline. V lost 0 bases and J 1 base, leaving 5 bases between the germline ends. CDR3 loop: CASSLERSYEQYF. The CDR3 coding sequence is TGTGCCAGCAGCTTGGAACGGTCCTACGAGCAGTACTTC.

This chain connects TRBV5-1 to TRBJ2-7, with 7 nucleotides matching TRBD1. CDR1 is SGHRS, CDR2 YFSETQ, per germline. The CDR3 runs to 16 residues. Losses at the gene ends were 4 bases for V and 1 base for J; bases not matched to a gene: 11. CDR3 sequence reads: CASSTTGSGSSYEQYF. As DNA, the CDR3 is TGCGCCAGCAGCACGACAGGGAGCGGTTCGTCCTACGAGCAGTACTTC.

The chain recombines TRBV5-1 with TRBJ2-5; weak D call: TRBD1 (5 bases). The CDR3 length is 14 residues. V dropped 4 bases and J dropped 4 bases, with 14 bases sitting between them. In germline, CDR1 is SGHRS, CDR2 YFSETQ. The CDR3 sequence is CASSPIGEGETQYF. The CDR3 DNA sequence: TGCGCCAGCAGCCCCATAGGGGAAGGAGAGACCCAGTACTTC.

CDR3 sequence (DNA): TGTGCCAGCAGCAGACAGGGCTACTCCTACAATGAGCAGTTCTTC. It encodes CASSRQGYSYNEQFF. V is TRBV11-2 and J is TRBJ2-1; 7 bases align to TRBD1. From germline, CDR1 is SGHAT and CDR2 FQNNGV. Germline trimming cut 5 bases from V and 0 bases from J; bases unmatched to any gene: 4. This CDR3 region has 15 residues.

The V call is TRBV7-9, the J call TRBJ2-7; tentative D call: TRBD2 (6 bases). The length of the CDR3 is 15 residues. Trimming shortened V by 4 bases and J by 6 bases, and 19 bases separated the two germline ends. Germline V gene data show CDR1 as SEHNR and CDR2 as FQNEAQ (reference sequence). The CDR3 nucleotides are TGTGCCAGCAGCTCCCCGGGAGTCTTAACCTCCGAGCAGTACTTC. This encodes CASSSPGVLTSEQYF. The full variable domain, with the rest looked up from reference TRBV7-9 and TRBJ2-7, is DTGVSQNPRHKITKRGQNVTFRCDPISEHNRLYWYRQTLGQGPEFLTYFQNEAQLEKSRLLSDRFSAERPKGSFSTLEIQRTEQGDSAMYLCASSSPGVLTSEQYFGPGTRLTVT.

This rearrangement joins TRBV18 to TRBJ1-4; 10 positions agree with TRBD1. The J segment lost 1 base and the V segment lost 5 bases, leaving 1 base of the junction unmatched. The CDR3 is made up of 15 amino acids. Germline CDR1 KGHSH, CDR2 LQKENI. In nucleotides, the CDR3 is TGTGCCAGCTCAAGGACAGGGGGAACTAATGAAAAACTGTTTTTT. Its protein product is CASSRTGGTNEKLFF.

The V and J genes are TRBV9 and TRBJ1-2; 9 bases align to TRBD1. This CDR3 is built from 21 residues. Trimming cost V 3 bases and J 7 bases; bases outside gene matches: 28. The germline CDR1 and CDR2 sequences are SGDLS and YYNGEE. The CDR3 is CASSASLPGSRDREKRSGYTF. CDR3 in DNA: TGTGCCAGCAGCGCCTCGCTACCCGGAAGTCGGGACAGGGAAAAAAGAAGTGGCTACACCTTC.

The CDR3 protein is CASSRDRVTYNEQFF. The CDR3 DNA reads as TGTGCCAGCAGCCGTGACAGGGTAACCTACAATGAGCAGTTCTTC. V gene TRBV27 combines with J gene TRBJ2-1; 7 nucleotides line up with TRBD1. The V gene end was trimmed by 6 bases and the J gene end by 2 bases; junction bases not matched to a gene: 7. CDR1 and CDR2 from the germline V gene are MNHEY and SMNVEV (reference sequence). The CDR3 consists of 15 residues.

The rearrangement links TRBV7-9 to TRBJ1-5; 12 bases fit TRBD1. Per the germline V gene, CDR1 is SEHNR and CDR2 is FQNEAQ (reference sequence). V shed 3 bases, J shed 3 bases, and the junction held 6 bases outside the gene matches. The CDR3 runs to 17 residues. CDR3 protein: CASSFGTGGFDNQPQHF. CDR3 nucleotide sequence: TGTGCCAGCAGCTTTGGGACAGGGGGCTTTGACAATCAGCCCCAGCATTTT.

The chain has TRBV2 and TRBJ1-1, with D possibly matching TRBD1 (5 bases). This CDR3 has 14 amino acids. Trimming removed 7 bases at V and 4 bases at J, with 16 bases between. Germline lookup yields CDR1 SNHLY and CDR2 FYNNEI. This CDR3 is CASKRVGGTTEAFF. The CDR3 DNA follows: TGTGCCAGCAAGAGGGTCGGGGGGACCACTGAAGCTTTCTTT.

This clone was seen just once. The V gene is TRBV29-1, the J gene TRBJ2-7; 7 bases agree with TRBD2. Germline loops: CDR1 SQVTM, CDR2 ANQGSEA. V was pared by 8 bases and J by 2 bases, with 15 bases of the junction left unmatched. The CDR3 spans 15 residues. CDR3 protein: CSPPRPAGEAYEQYF. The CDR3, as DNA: TGCAGCCCACCCCGCCCCGCGGGGGAGGCCTACGAGCAGTACTTC.

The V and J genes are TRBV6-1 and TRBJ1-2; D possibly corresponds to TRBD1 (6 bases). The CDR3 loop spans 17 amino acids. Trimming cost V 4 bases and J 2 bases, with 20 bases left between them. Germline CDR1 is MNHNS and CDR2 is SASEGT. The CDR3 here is CASSGGAGPSRNYGYTF. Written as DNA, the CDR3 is TGTGCCAGCAGTGGGGGGGCAGGGCCCAGTAGAAACTATGGCTACACCTTC.

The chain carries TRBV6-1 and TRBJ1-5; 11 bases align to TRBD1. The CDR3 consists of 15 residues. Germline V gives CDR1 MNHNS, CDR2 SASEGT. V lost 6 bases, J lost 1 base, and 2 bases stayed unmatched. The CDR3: CASSRTGGSNQPQHF. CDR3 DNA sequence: TGTGCCAGCAGCCGGACAGGGGGCAGCAATCAGCCCCAGCATTTT.

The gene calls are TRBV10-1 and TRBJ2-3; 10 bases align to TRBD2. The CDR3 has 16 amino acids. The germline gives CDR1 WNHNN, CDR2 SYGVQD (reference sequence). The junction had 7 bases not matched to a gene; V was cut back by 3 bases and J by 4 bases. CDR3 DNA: TGCGCCAGCAGTGATTCGGCTAGCGGGAGTTCAGATACGCAGTATTTT. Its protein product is CASSDSASGSSDTQYF.

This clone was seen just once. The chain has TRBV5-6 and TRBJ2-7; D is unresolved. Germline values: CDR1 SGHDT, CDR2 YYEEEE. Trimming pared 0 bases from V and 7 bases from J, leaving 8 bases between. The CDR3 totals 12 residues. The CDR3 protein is CASSLAPSEQYF. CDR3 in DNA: TGTGCCAGCAGCTTGGCACCATCGGAGCAGTACTTC.

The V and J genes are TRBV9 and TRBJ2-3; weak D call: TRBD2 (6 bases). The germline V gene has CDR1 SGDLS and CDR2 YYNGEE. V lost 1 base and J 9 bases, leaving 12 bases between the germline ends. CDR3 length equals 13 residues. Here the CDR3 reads CASSVYGRDTQYF. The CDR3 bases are TGTGCCAGCAGCGTATACGGGAGAGACACGCAGTATTTT.

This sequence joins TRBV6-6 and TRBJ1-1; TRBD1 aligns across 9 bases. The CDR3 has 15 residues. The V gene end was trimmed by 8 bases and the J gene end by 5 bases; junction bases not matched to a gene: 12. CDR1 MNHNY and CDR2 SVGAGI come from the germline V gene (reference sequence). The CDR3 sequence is CASAGTGLVGTEAFF. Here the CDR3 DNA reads TGTGCCAGCGCCGGGACAGGGCTCGTGGGTACTGAAGCTTTCTTT.

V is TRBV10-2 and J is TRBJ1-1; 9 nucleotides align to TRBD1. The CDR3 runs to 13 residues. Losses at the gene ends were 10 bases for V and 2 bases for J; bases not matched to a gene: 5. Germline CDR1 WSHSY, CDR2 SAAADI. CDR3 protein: CATSDRGNTEAFF. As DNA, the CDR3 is TGCGCCACCTCGGACAGGGGCAACACTGAAGCTTTCTTT.